What follows are 9 T cell receptor beta chains derived from one specimen sequenced in a study of blood T cell repertoires in COVID-19. The assay was immunoSEQ multiplex PCR, and TCRdb's table has in-frame clones only and misses some. Of 300,000 to 450,000 clones in the sample, roughly 85% were seen once. What was sequenced was peripheral blood. These receptors all come from a woman under 30 with acute or convalescent COVID-19.

The chain joins TRBV11-3 to TRBJ2-2; 10 bases are shared with TRBD1. Germline CDR1 SGHNT, CDR2 YENEEA. The CDR3 spans 18 residues. The J segment lost 5 bases and the V segment lost 0 bases, leaving 9 bases of the junction unmatched. The CDR3, as DNA: TGTGCCAGCAGCTTAGAGGAGGCGGGACAGGGGAATACCGGGGAGCTGTTTTTT. Its protein product is CASSLEEAGQGNTGELFF.

The count of this clone is one. The chain recombines TRBV12-3 or TRBV12-4 with TRBJ2-7, with unresolved D. The CDR3 is 13 residues long. Between the trimmed V and J ends, which lost 2 bases and 6 bases, there was a span of 11 bases. CDR3 coding DNA: TGTGCCAGCAGTTTATACCATACGGGCGAGCAGTACTTC. Translated: CASSLYHTGEQYF.

V gene TRBV6-4 combines with J gene TRBJ1-1; the D gene is possibly TRBD1 (5 bases). V dropped 2 bases and J dropped 4 bases, with 11 bases sitting between them. This CDR3 spans 14 amino acids. The V gene's germline CDR1 is MRHNA and CDR2 SNTAGT. Here the CDR3 reads CASSDTNRITEAFF. The CDR3 DNA reads as TGTGCCAGCAGTGACACTAACAGGATCACTGAAGCTTTCTTT.

This sequence joins TRBV27 and TRBJ2-3; TRBD2 aligns across 10 bases. CDR1 and CDR2 from the germline V gene are MNHEY and SMNVEV (reference sequence). CDR3 size: 15 residues. V was pared by 4 bases and J by 5 bases, with 6 bases of the junction left unmatched. CDR3 DNA sequence: TGTGCCAGCAGTTCAGCGGGAGGGGGGTTAGATACGCAGTATTTT. Amino acid sequence: CASSSAGGGLDTQYF.

In this sample, this clone turned up once. V and J are TRBV24-1 and TRBJ2-4; perhaps TRBD2 as D (6 bases). The CDR3 runs to 14 residues. Per the germline V gene, CDR1 is KGHDR and CDR2 is SFDVKD. Trimming cost V 4 bases and J 7 bases, with 13 bases left between them. The DNA of the CDR3 is TGTGCCACCAGTGACCCCTCTGGGAGGAACATTCAGTACTTC. It encodes CATSDPSGRNIQYF.

The chain uses TRBV6-5 and TRBJ1-1, with 8 bases that match TRBD1. With 6 bases clipped from V and 1 base from J, the junction kept 4 bases outside the gene matches. The germline gives CDR1 MNHEY, CDR2 SVGAGI. This CDR3 contains 14 residues. CDR3 residues: CASSADRANTEAFF. The CDR3 DNA reads TGTGCCAGCAGCGCGGACAGGGCGAACACTGAAGCTTTCTTT.

This chain joins TRBV7-9 and TRBJ1-2, with D possibly being TRBD1 (6 bases). Per the germline V gene, CDR1 is SEHNR and CDR2 is FQNEAQ (reference sequence). Trimming left V 5 bases short and J 3 bases short, with 7 bases between. The CDR3 extends over 12 amino acids. CDR3 sequence (DNA): TGTGCCAGCAGCGCAGGGGACTATGGCTACACCTTC. Its protein is CASSAGDYGYTF. Full variable domain (rest looked up from reference TRBV7-9 and TRBJ1-2): DTGVSQNPRHKITKRGQNVTFRCDPISEHNRLYWYRQTLGQGPEFLTYFQNEAQLEKSRLLSDRFSAERPKGSFSTLEIQRTEQGDSAMYLCASSAGDYGYTFGSGTRLTVV.

The chain recombines TRBV19 with TRBJ1-5; D is undetermined. This CDR3 spans 13 amino acids. The germline gives CDR1 LNHDA, CDR2 SQIVND (reference sequence). V was pared by 5 bases and J by 3 bases, with 8 bases between. The CDR3 here is CASSPSYNQPQHF. CDR3 nucleotides: TGTGCCAGTAGTCCTTCCTACAATCAGCCCCAGCATTTT.

The gene calls are TRBV7-2 and TRBJ1-4; D not certain. This CDR3 is built from 14 residues. Trimming pared 5 bases from V and 12 bases from J, leaving 19 bases between. Germline V gives CDR1 SGHTA, CDR2 FQGNSA. In DNA, the CDR3 is TGTGCCAGCAGCCAAGGAGCGGGCCTCGAGGAACTGTTTTTT. Amino acid sequence: CASSQGAGLEELFF.